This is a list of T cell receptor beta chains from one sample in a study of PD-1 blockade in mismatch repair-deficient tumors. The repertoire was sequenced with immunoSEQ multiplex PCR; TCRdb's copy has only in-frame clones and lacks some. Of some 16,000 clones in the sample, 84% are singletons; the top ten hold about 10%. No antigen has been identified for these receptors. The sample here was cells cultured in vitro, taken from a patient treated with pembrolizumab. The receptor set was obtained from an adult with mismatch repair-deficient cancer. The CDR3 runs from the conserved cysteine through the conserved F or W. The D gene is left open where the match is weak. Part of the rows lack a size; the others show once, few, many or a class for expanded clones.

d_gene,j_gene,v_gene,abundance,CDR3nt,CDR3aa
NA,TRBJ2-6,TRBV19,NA,TGTGCCAGTAGTACCTGGGAGATCTCTGGGGCCAACGTCCTGACTTTC,CASSTWEISGANVLTF
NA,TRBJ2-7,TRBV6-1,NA,TGTGCCAGCAGTGATGACAGCCCCTACGAGCAGTACTTC,CASSDDSPYEQYF
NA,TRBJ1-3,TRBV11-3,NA,TGTGCCAGCAGCTTAGGTGGAAACACCATATATTTT,CASSLGGNTIYF
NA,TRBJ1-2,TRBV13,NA,TGTGCCAGCAGCTTCCAGGGTAACTATGGCTACACCTTC,CASSFQGNYGYTF
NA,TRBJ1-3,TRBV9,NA,TGTGCCAGCAGCGTAGAGGGGGGAGCCTCTGGAAACACCATATATTTT,CASSVEGGASGNTIYF
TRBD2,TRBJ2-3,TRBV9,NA,TGTGCCAGCAGTGATAGCGGGAGAAGGAATACGCAGTATTTT,CASSDSGRRNTQYF
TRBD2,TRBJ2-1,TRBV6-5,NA,TGTGCCAGCAGTTACTCGCTAGCGGGTATCTACAATGAGCAGTTCTTC,CASSYSLAGIYNEQFF
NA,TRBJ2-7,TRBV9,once,TGTGCCAGCAGCGCCGGACCCGGGCCGGACTCCTACGAGCAGTACTTC,CASSAGPGPDSYEQYF
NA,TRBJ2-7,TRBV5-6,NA,TGTGCCAGCAGCTTGGGCTTGAGATCGCAGTACTTC,CASSLGLRSQYF
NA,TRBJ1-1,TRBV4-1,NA,TGCGCCAGCAGCCAAGGGGCCAGGGATGGCACTGAAGCTTTCTTT,CASSQGARDGTEAFF
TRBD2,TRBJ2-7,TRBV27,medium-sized,TGTGCCAGCAGTTTTCGGCGGGAGTGGTACTTC,CASSFRREWYF
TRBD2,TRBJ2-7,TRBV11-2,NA,TGTGCCAGCAGCGATGGACTAGCCGACAGCTCCTACGAGCAGTACTTC,CASSDGLADSSYEQYF
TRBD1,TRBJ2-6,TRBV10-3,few,TGTGCCATCAGCGCCGGGGACAGGGGGGCTGGGGCCAACGTCCTGACTTTC,CAISAGDRGAGANVLTF
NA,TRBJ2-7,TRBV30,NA,TGTGCCTGGCTCCTCCCCGCGGGGGCCCCCATGAAAAGGGAGCAGTACTTC,CAWLLPAGAPMKREQYF
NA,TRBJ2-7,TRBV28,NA,TGTGCCAGCAGGTCCTCGAGGCTGAAGGGTTACGAGCAGTACTTC,CASRSSRLKGYEQYF
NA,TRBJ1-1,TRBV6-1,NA,TGTGCCAGCAGCCAGGGGTTCATGAACACTGAAGCTTTCTTT,CASSQGFMNTEAFF
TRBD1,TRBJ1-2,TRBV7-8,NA,TGTGCCAGCAGCTTCGCCGGGACAGGGGACGGCTACACCTTC,CASSFAGTGDGYTF
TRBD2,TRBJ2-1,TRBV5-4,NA,TGTGCCAGCAGCTTCGGACTAGCGGGAGGTTACAATGAGCAGTTCTTC,CASSFGLAGGYNEQFF
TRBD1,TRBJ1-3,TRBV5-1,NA,TGCGCCAGCAGCGGGACGACAGGGTTCGCCTCTGGAAACACCATATATTTT,CASSGTTGFASGNTIYF
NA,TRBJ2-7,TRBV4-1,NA,TGCGCCAGCAGCCAAGGCAAAGATCTCTCCTACGAGCAGTACTTC,CASSQGKDLSYEQYF
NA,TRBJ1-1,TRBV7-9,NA,TGTGCCAGCAGCCACGGGGTGTTGAACACTGAAGCTTTCTTT,CASSHGVLNTEAFF
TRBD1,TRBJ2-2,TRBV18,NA,TGTGCCAGCTCACCACCAGGACAGGGTGCCGGGGAGCTGTTTTTT,CASSPPGQGAGELFF
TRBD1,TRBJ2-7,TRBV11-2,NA,TGTGCCAGCAGGGGACAGGGGCTAATCTACGAGCAGTACTTC,CASRGQGLIYEQYF
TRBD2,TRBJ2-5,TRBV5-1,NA,TGCGCCAGCAGCTTGGCTAGCGGAGGAGCTACCCAGTACTTC,CASSLASGGATQYF
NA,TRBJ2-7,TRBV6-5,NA,TGTGCCAGCAGTTACGAGGATAGACCTTACGAGCAGTACTTC,CASSYEDRPYEQYF
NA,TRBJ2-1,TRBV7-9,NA,TGTGCCAGCAGCTTGGACCTAGAGCAGTTCTTC,CASSLDLEQFF
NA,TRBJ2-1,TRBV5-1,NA,TGCGCCAGCAGCTTGCCGCTATCAGGGGTTGAGCAGTTCTTC,CASSLPLSGVEQFF
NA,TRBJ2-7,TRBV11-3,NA,TGTGCCAGCAGCTACCCAACCGGCGATCGGCAGTACTTC,CASSYPTGDRQYF
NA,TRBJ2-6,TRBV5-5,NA,TGTGCCAGCAGCCCGTTCGGGGAATCTGGGGCCAACGTCCTGACTTTC,CASSPFGESGANVLTF
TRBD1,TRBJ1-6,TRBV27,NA,TGTGCCAGCAGTTTTAACGTTTTGACAGGGGTTTCACCCCTCCACTTT,CASSFNVLTGVSPLHF
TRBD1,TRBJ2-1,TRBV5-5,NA,TGTGCCAGCAGCTCAGACAGGGGGTTCTACAATGAGCAGTTCTTC,CASSSDRGFYNEQFF
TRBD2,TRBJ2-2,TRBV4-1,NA,TGCGCCAGCAGCCGGACTAGCGGGAGAACCGGGGAGCTGTTTTTT,CASSRTSGRTGELFF
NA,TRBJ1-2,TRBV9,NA,TGTGCCAGCAGCGTAGGGCCAGGGAACTATGGCTACACCTTC,CASSVGPGNYGYTF
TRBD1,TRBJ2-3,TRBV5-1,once,TGCGCCAGCAGCTTGGCTGGACAGGAGACAGATACGCAGTATTTT,CASSLAGQETDTQYF
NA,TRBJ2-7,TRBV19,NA,TGTGCCAGTAGTAAGGGCTTGGGATCAACGAGCGAGCAGTACTTC,CASSKGLGSTSEQYF
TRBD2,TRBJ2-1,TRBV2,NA,TGTGCCAGCAGCGCGACTAGCGGCCCCAGCTCCTACAATGAGCAGTTCTTC,CASSATSGPSSYNEQFF
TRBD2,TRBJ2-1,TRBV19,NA,TGTGCCAGTACCCGGGATGGCGGGAGGGGAAACAATGAGCAGTTCTTC,CASTRDGGRGNNEQFF
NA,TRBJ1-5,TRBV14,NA,TGTGCCAGCAGCTTTTTAGCAGGGGTCGGGCAGCCCCAGCATTTT,CASSFLAGVGQPQHF
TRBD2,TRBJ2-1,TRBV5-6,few,TGTGCCAGCAGCTTAGATAGCGGGAGGATGAAGAATGAGCAGTTCTTC,CASSLDSGRMKNEQFF
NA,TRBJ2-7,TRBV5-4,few,TGTGCCAGCAGCGGGGTGGGCCCGGAGCAGTACTTC,CASSGVGPEQYF
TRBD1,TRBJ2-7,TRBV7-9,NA,TGTGCCAGCAGCTCCCGGGACAGGGGGCGAACGTTATCCTACGAGCAGTACTTC,CASSSRDRGRTLSYEQYF
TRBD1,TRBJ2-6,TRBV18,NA,TGTGCCAGCTCCTCCGGGACAGGGGGAACTGGGGCCAACGTCCTGACTTTC,CASSSGTGGTGANVLTF
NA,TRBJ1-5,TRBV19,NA,TGTGCCAGTAGTATAGATCGGGCAGAGAATCAGCCCCAGCATTTT,CASSIDRAENQPQHF
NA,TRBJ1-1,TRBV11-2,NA,TGTGCCAGCAGCTTAGGTGTCGGGGTCACTGAAGCTTTCTTT,CASSLGVGVTEAFF
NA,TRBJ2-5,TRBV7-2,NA,TGTGCCAGCAGCTTCCAGGGGGGAGGGGAGACCCAGTACTTC,CASSFQGGGETQYF